This entry lists 13 T cell receptor beta chains sequenced from one sample in a study of T cell responses to AZD1222 COVID-19 vaccine. Sequenced by immunoSEQ multiplex PCR; TCRdb stores in-frame clones only, minus some. The table records about 150,000 clones, just over 85% of them present only once. Sequences were derived from peripheral blood, sampled 28 days after the second AZD1222 dose. These receptors all stem from an adult who received the AZD1222 COVID-19 vaccine.

This chain links TRBV3-1 (or the pseudogene TRBV3-2) with TRBJ1-1; D is ambiguous. This CDR3 has 12 amino acids. The germline V gene encodes CDR1 LGHDT and CDR2 YNNKEL (reference sequence). Trimming pared 6 bases from V and 7 bases from J, leaving 12 bases between. CDR3 in amino acids: CASSPGALEAFF. CDR3 in DNA: TGTGCCAGCAGTCCGGGAGCGCTTGAAGCTTTCTTT.

This clone has just a few counts. The genes are TRBV11-2 and TRBJ1-1, with D uncertain. This CDR3 spans 14 amino acids. The germline V gene has CDR1 SGHAT and CDR2 FQNNGV. V lost 6 bases and J 2 bases, leaving 13 bases between the germline ends. The CDR3 nucleotides are TGTGCCAGCAGTTATAGTGGCGTAAACACTGAAGCTTTCTTT. Amino acid sequence: CASSYSGVNTEAFF.

The chain carries TRBV3-1 (or the pseudogene TRBV3-2) and TRBJ2-3; 7 bases match TRBD2. The junction had 6 bases not matched to a gene; V was cut back by 0 bases and J by 3 bases. Germline CDR1 reads LGHDT; CDR2 reads YNNKEL (reference sequence). The CDR3 covers 16 residues. CDR3 loop: CASSQDGGGLTDTQYF. The CDR3 nucleotides read TGTGCCAGCAGCCAAGATGGCGGGGGTCTAACAGATACGCAGTATTTT.

The chain links TRBV27 to TRBJ2-1; 7 nucleotides match TRBD2. The CDR3 loop spans 15 amino acids. J lost 4 bases, V lost 2 bases, and 5 bases had no gene match. Germline CDR1 MNHEY, CDR2 SMNVEV (reference sequence). This chain's CDR3 is CASSLDLAAYNEQFF. The CDR3 coding sequence is TGTGCCAGCAGTTTAGATCTAGCGGCATACAATGAGCAGTTCTTC.

V and J are TRBV16 and TRBJ1-5; D gene unclear. V was pared by 2 bases and J by 0 bases, with 5 bases between. The germline V gene has CDR1 KGHSY and CDR2 FQNENV. This CDR3 region has 14 residues. CDR3 region: CASSQGGSNQPQHF. CDR3 nucleotide sequence: TGTGCCAGCAGCCAAGGCGGTAGCAATCAGCCCCAGCATTTT.

This clone has a single count. The chain carries TRBV6-5 and TRBJ1-1; 9 bases line up with TRBD1. V lost 5 bases, J lost 4 bases, and 8 bases stayed unmatched. The CDR3 is made up of 15 amino acids. From germline, CDR1 is MNHEY and CDR2 SVGAGI. CDR3 DNA: TGTGCCAGCAGTAACACAGGGGGCAGCGCCACTGAAGCTTTCTTT. This encodes CASSNTGGSATEAFF.

The V call is TRBV9, the J call TRBJ1-1, with D maybe TRBD1 (6 bases). V gave up 5 bases and J gave up 5 bases, with 13 bases separating them. The CDR3 totals 13 residues. CDR1 and CDR2 (germline): SGDLS, YYNGEE. Here the CDR3 reads CASRRRGETEAFF. CDR3 nucleotide sequence: TGTGCCAGCAGGAGAAGGGGGGAGACTGAAGCTTTCTTT.

This clone was seen only a few times. The chain carries TRBV9 and TRBJ2-1; D might be TRBD2 (7 bases). Trimming took 6 bases from V and 7 from J, leaving 17 bases between them. The CDR3 contains 14 residues. The V gene's germline CDR1 is SGDLS and CDR2 YYNGEE. In nucleotides, the CDR3 is TGTGCCAGCACCCTGGGGGGGGCCGTGAATGAGCAGTTCTTC. Translation: CASTLGGAVNEQFF.

The chain links TRBV11-2 to TRBJ1-3; possibly TRBD1 for D (5 bases). The CDR3 runs 16 residues. Looked up from germline, CDR1 is SGHAT and CDR2 is FQNNGV. V lost 3 bases and J 0 bases, leaving 12 bases between the germline ends. This CDR3 is CASSLGDSFSGNTIYF. The DNA of the CDR3 is TGTGCCAGCAGCTTGGGGGATTCCTTCTCTGGAAACACCATATATTTT.

The chain couples TRBV28 to TRBJ2-2; 8 bases align to TRBD2. The germline gives CDR1 MDHEN, CDR2 SYDVKM. The ends lost 2 bases at V and 5 bases at J; junction bases unmatched: 4. The CDR3 totals 15 residues. CDR3 amino acids: CASSLGLAGTGELFF. CDR3 in DNA: TGTGCCAGCAGTTTAGGTTTAGCGGGGACCGGGGAGCTGTTTTTT.

The gene calls are TRBV6-1 and TRBJ2-2, with 10 bases aligning to TRBD2. The CDR3 loop spans 16 amino acids. Germline V CDR1 and CDR2: MNHNS, SASEGT. Trimming took 4 bases from V and 3 from J; bases not matched to a gene: 5. The CDR3 is CASSVLAGVDTGELFF. CDR3 nucleotide sequence: TGTGCCAGCAGTGTGCTAGCGGGAGTCGACACCGGGGAGCTGTTTTTT.

The V call is TRBV15, the J call TRBJ1-5; 10 bases are a match to TRBD1. Germline V CDR1 and CDR2: LNHNV, YYDKDF (reference sequence). V was clipped by 0 bases and J by 4 bases; unmatched bases: 9. CDR3 size: 18 residues. The CDR3 nucleotides are TGTGCCACCAGCAGAGATTCCGGGACAGGGGTGGGGAATCAGCCCCAGCATTTT. Its protein is CATSRDSGTGVGNQPQHF.

This clone was recorded a few times. The chain employs TRBV5-1 and TRBJ2-2; 8 bases are a match to TRBD1. Germline V gives CDR1 SGHRS, CDR2 YFSETQ. J gave up 7 bases and V 4 bases, and 6 bases lay outside the gene matches. The CDR3 spans 14 residues. For the CDR3, the DNA is TGCGCCAGCAGCAGGACAGGGTTTGGCGGGGAGCTGTTTTTT. As protein: CASSRTGFGGELFF. The variable domain in full, completed from reference TRBV5-1 and TRBJ2-2, reads KAGVTQTPRYLIKTRGQQVTLSCSPISGHRSVSWYQQTPGQGLQFLFEYFSETQRNKGNFPGRFSGRQFSNSRSEMNVSTLELGDSALYLCASSRTGFGGELFFGEGSRLTVL.